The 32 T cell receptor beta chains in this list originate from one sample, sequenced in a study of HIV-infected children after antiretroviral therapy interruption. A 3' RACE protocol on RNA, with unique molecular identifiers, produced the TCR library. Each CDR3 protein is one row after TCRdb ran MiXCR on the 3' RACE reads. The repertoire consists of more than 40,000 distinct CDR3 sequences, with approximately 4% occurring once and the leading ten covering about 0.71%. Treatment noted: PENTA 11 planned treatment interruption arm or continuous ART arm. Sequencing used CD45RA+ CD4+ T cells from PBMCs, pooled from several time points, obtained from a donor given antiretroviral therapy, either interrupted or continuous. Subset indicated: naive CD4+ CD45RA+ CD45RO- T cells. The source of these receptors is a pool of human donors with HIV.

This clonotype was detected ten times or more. The CDR3 DNA reads TGCAGTGCTGCGAGGGACAGGGGCTACGAGCAGTACTTC. Translation: CSAARDRGYEQYF. V is TRBV20-1 and J is TRBJ2-7; 10 bases agree with TRBD1. The CDR3 has 13 residues. Germline V gene sequence: CDR1 DFQATT, CDR2 SNEGSKA (reference sequence). Trimming cost V 5 bases and J 3 bases; bases outside gene matches: 4.

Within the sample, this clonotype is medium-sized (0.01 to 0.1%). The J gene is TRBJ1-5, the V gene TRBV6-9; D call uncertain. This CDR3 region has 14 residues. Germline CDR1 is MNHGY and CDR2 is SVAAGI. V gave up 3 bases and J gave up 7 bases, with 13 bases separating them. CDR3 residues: CASSYRQASQPQHF. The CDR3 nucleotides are TGTGCCAGCAGTTACAGGCAGGCTTCACAGCCCCAGCATTTT.

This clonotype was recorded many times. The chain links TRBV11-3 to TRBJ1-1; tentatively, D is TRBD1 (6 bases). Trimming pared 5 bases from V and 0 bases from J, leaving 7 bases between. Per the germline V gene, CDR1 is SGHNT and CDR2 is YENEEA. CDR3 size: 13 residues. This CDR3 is CASSGQMNTEAFF. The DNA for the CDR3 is TGTGCCAGCAGCGGACAGATGAACACTGAAGCTTTCTTT. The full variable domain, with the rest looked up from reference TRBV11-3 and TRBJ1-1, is EAGVVQSPRYKIIEKKQPVAFWCNPISGHNTLYWYLQNLGQGPELLIRYENEEAVDDSQLPKDRFSAERLKGVDSTLKIQPAELGDSAVYLCASSGQMNTEAFFGQGTRLTVV.

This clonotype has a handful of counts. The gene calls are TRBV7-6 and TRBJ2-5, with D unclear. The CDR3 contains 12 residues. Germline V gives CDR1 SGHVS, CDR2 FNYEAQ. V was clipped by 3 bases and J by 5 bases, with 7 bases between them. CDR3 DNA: TGTGCCAGCAGCTTTTATGGGGAGACCCAGTACTTC. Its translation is CASSFYGETQYF.

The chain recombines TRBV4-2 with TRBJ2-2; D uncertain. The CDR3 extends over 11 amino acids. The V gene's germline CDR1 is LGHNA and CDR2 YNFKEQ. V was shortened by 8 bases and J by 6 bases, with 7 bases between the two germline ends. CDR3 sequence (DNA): TGTGCCAGCTCATGGGCCGGGGAGCTGTTTTTT. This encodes CASSWAGELFF.

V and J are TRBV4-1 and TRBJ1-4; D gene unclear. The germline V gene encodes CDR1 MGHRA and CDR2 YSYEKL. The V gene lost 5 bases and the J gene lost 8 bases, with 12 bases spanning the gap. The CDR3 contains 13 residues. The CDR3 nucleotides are TGCGCCAGCAGCTTGCGGACGGGGGAAAAACTGTTTTTT. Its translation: CASSLRTGEKLFF.

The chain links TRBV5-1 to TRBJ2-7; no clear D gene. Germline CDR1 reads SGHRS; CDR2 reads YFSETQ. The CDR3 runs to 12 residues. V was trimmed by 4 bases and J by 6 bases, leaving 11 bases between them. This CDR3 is CASSHSTAEQYF. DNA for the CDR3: TGCGCCAGCAGCCATTCAACGGCCGAGCAGTACTTC.

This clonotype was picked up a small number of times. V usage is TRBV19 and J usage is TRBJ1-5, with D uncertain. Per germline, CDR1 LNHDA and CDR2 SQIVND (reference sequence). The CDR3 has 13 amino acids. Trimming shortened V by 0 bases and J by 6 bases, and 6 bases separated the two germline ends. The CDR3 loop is CASSIDRGQPQHF. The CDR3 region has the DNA TGTGCCAGTAGTATAGATCGTGGTCAGCCCCAGCATTTT. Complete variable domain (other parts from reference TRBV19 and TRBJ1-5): DGGITQSPKYLFRKEGQNVTLSCEQNLNHDAMYWYRQDPGQGLRLIYYSQIVNDFQKGDIAEGYSVSREKKESFPLTVTSAQKNPTAFYLCASSIDRGQPQHFGDGTRLSIL.

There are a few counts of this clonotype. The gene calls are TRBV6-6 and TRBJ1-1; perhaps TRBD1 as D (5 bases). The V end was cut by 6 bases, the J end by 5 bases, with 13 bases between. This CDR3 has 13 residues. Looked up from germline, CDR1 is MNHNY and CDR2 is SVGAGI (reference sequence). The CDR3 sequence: CASRHGTPTEAFF. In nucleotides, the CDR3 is TGTGCCAGCAGGCACGGGACTCCGACTGAAGCTTTCTTT.

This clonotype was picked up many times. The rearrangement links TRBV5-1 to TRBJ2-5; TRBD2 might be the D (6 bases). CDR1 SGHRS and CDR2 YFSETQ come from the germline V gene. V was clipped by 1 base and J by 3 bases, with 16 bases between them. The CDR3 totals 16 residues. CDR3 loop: CASSLRRGGREETQYF. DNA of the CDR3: TGCGCCAGCAGCTTGAGGAGGGGTGGACGGGAAGAGACCCAGTACTTC.

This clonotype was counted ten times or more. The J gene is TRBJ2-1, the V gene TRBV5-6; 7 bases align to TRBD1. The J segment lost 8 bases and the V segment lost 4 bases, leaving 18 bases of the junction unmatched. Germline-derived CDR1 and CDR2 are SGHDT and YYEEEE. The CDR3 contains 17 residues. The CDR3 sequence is CASSIPGEGAIFDEQFF. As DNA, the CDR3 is TGTGCCAGCAGCATACCTGGAGAGGGGGCGATTTTCGATGAGCAGTTCTTC.

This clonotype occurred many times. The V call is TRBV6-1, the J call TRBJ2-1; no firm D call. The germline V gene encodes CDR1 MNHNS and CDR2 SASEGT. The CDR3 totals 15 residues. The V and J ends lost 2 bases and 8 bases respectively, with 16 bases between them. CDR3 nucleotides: TGTGCCAGCAGTGAAACGTTTAAGATGGGCTATGAGCAGTTCTTC. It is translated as CASSETFKMGYEQFF.

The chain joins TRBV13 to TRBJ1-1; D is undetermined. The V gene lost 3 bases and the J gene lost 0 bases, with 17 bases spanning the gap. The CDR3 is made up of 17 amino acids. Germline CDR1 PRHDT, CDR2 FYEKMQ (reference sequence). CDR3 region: CASSFGSRVVMNTEAFF. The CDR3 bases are TGTGCCAGCAGCTTCGGGTCGCGGGTGGTGATGAACACTGAAGCTTTCTTT.

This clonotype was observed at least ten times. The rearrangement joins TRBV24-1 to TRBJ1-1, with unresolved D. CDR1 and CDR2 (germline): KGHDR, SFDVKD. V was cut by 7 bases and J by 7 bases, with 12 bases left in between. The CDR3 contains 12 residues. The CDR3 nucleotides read TGTGCCACCAGGGGAGATAGGAGTGAAGCTTTCTTT. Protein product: CATRGDRSEAFF.

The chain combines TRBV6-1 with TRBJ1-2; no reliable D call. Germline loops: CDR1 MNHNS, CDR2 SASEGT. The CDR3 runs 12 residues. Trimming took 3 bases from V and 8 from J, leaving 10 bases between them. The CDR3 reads CASSELGGGYTF. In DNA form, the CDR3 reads TGTGCCAGCAGTGAGTTGGGAGGCGGCTACACCTTC.

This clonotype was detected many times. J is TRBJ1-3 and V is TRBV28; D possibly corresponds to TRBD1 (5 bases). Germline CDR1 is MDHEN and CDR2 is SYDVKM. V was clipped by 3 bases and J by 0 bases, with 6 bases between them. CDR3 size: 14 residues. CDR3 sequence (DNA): TGTGCCAGCAGTTTGACAGCCTCTGGAAACACCATATATTTT. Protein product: CASSLTASGNTIYF.

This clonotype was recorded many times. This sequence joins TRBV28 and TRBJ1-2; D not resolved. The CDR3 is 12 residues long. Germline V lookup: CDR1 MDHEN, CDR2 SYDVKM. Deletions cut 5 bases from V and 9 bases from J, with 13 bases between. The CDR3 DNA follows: TGTGCCAGCAGTCCATTCGGGGAGAGCTACACCTTC. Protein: CASSPFGESYTF.

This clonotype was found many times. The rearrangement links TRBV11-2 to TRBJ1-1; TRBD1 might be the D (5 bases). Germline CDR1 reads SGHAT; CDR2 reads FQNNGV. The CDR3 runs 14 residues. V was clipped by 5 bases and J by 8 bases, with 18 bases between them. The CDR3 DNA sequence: TGTGCCAGCAGCGTAATTACTCAGGGCATGGAAGCTTTCTTT. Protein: CASSVITQGMEAFF.

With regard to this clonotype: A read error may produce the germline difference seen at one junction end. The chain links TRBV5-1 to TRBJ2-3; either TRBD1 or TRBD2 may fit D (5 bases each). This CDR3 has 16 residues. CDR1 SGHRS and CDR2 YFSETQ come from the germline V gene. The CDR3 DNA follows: TGTGCCAGCAGCTTGAGGCTATCGGGGCCCACAGATACGCAGTATTTT. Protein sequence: CASSLRLSGPTDTQYF.

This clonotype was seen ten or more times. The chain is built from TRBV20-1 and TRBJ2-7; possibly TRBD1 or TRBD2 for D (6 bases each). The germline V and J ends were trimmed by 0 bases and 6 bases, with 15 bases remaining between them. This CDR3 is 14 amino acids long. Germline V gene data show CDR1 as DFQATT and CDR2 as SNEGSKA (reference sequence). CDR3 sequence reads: CSARDRTAGREQYF. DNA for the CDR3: TGCAGTGCTAGAGACCGGACAGCGGGCCGCGAGCAGTACTTC.

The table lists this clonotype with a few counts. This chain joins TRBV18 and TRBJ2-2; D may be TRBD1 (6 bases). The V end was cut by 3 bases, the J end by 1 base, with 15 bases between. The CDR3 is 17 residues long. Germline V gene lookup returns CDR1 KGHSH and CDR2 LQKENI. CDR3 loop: CASSPSFIQGNTGELFF. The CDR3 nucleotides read TGTGCCAGCTCACCGAGTTTCATACAGGGGAACACCGGGGAGCTGTTTTTT.

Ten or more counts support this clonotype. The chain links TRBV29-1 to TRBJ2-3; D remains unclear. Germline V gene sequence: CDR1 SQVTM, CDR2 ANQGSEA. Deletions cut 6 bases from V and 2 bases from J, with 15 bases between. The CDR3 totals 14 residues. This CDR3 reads CSVPQVSHTDTQYF. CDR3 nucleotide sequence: TGCAGCGTCCCGCAGGTGTCCCACACAGATACGCAGTATTTT.

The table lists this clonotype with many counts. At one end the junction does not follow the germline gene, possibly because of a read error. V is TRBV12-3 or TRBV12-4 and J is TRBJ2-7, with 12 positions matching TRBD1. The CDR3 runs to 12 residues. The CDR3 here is CASSFRDRGLDF. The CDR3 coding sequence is TGTGCCAGCAGTTTCCGGGACAGGGGGCTCGACTTC.

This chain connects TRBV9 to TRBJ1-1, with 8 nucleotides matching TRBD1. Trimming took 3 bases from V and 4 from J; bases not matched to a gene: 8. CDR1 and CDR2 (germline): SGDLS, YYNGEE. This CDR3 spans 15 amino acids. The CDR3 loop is CASSAWTGRATEAFF. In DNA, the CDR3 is TGTGCCAGCAGCGCCTGGACAGGGCGGGCCACTGAAGCTTTCTTT.

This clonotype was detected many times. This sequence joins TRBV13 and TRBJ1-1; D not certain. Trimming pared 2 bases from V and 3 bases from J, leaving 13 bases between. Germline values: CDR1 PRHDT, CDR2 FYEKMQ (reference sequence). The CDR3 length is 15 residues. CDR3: CASSLKWGTYTEAFF. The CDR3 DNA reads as TGTGCCAGCAGCTTAAAGTGGGGAACCTACACTGAAGCTTTCTTT.

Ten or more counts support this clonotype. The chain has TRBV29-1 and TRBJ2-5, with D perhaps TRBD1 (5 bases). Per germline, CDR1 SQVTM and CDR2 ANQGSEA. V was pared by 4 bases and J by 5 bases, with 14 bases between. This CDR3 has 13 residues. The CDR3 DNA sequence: TGCAGCGTTGTGTGGCAGGGCCACGAGACCCAGTACTTC. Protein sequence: CSVVWQGHETQYF.

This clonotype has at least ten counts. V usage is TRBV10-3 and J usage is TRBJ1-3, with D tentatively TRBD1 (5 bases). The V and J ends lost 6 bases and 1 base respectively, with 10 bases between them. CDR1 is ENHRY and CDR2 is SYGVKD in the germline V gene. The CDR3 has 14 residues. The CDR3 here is CAIRRGDSGNTIYF. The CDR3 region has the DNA TGTGCCATCAGGCGAGGGGATTCTGGAAACACCATATATTTT.

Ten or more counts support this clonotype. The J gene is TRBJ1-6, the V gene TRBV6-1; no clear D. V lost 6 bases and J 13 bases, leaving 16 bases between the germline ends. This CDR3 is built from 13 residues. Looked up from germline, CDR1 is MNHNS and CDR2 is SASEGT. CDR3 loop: CASRTYPTRPLHF. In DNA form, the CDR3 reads TGTGCCAGCAGGACCTACCCAACCAGGCCCCTCCACTTT.

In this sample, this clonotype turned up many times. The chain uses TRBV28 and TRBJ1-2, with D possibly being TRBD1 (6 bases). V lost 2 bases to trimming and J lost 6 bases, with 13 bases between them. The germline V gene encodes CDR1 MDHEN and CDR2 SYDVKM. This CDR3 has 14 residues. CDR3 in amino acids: CASSLGGADDGYTF. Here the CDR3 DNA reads TGTGCCAGCAGTTTAGGGGGGGCGGACGATGGCTACACCTTC.

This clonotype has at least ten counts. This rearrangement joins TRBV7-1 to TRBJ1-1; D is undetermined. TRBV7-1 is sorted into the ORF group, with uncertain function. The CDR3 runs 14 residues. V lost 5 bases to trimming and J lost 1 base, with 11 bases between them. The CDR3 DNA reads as TGTGCCAGCAGCCCGGCGGCGCCGAACACTGAAGCTTTCTTT. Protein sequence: CASSPAAPNTEAFF.

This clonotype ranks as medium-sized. The CDR3 sequence: CSATAGTDTQYF. CDR3 DNA: TGCAGCGCAACGGCAGGCACAGATACGCAGTATTTT. This chain links TRBV29-1 with TRBJ2-3; no clear D gene. Germline V CDR1 and CDR2: SQVTM, ANQGSEA. Trimming removed 7 bases at V and 1 base at J, with 9 bases between. This CDR3 is built from 12 residues.

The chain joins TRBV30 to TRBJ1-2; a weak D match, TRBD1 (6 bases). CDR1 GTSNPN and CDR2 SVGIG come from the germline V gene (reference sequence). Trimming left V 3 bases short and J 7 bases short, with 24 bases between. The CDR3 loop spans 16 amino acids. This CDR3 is CAWSPRGTLGMSGYTF. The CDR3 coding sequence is TGTGCCTGGAGCCCACGTGGGACATTAGGAATGAGTGGCTACACCTTC.